Presented here are 14 T cell receptor beta chains from one specimen sequenced in a study of identical twins. One entry per CDR3 protein results from TCRdb running MiXCR on the 5' RACE reads. The data show about 700,000 distinct CDR3 sequences, less than 10% seen once. The sample was also reused in another study, on yellow fever vaccine responses in identical twins.

The material sequenced was PBMCs. The source is a woman under 30 in good health.

V gene TRBV14 combines with J gene TRBJ2-1; 7 nucleotides match TRBD1. CDR3 length: 16 amino acids. Germline CDR1 reads SGHDN; CDR2 reads FVKESK. J lost 5 bases, V lost 0 bases, and 7 bases had no gene match. The CDR3 reads CASSQDLTGNHNEQFF. CDR3 coding DNA: TGTGCCAGCAGCCAAGATCTGACAGGGAACCACAATGAGCAGTTCTTC.

V gene TRBV19 combines with J gene TRBJ2-5; D not resolved. This CDR3 has 13 amino acids. V lost 0 bases and J lost 5, with 7 bases in between. CDR1 LNHDA and CDR2 SQIVND come from the germline V gene (reference sequence). The CDR3 loop reads CASSIDSEETQYF. As DNA, the CDR3 is TGTGCCAGTAGTATAGATTCCGAGGAGACCCAGTACTTC.

This clonotype was seen repeatedly, ten times or more. The chain uses TRBV29-1 and TRBJ1-2, with 11 bases that match TRBD1. CDR1 and CDR2 (germline): SQVTM, ANQGSEA. The CDR3 extends over 13 amino acids. The J segment lost 6 bases and the V segment lost 7 bases, leaving 7 bases of the junction unmatched. CDR3 loop: CSGGTGGLDGYTF. In DNA form, the CDR3 reads TGCAGCGGCGGGACAGGGGGTCTCGATGGCTACACCTTC.

This clonotype was counted between two and nine times. DNA for the CDR3: TGCGCCAGCAACGGGATTACAAATGGCTACAATGAGCAGTTCTTC. Protein: CASNGITNGYNEQFF. The gene calls are TRBV5-1 and TRBJ2-1; a possible D gene is TRBD2 (5 bases). This CDR3 spans 15 amino acids. The V end was cut by 6 bases, the J end by 3 bases, with 16 bases between. Looked up from germline, CDR1 is SGHRS and CDR2 is YFSETQ.

This clonotype was detected only a few times. V gene TRBV15 combines with J gene TRBJ2-4, with TRBD1 matching 9 bases. This CDR3 is built from 18 residues. The germline V gene has CDR1 LNHNV and CDR2 YYDKDF (reference sequence). The V gene end was trimmed by 3 bases and the J gene end by 0 bases; junction bases not matched to a gene: 9. The CDR3 DNA sequence: TGTGCCACCAGCAGTCGTCCGGGACAGGGAAGAGCCAAAAACATTCAGTACTTC. Its translation: CATSSRPGQGRAKNIQYF.

This clonotype has only a few counts. The genes are TRBV20-1 and TRBJ2-7; 10 nucleotides agree with TRBD2. The CDR3 is 16 residues long. Germline V gene sequence: CDR1 DFQATT, CDR2 SNEGSKA (reference sequence). Losses at the gene ends were 0 bases for V and 5 bases for J; bases not matched to a gene: 10. CDR3: CSARDLSSGRGDEQYF. CDR3 DNA: TGCAGTGCTAGAGATCTATCTAGCGGGAGAGGCGACGAGCAGTACTTC.

The genes are TRBV6-5 and TRBJ2-7; D tentatively reads TRBD1 or TRBD2 (5 bases each). The CDR3 totals 13 residues. Germline CDR1 reads MNHEY; CDR2 reads SVGAGI. V shed 2 bases and J shed 5 bases, with 10 bases lying between them. CDR3 region: CASSYAGDHEQYF. The CDR3 DNA follows: TGTGCCAGCAGTTACGCTGGGGACCACGAGCAGTACTTC.

The chain joins TRBV9 to TRBJ2-1; no definite D call. Germline V gives CDR1 SGDLS, CDR2 YYNGEE. This CDR3 comprises 13 residues. V was pared by 10 bases and J by 2 bases, with 13 bases between. The CDR3 region has the DNA TGTGCCCTCCGGCTAGGCCCCTACAATGAGCAGTTCTTC. It codes for CALRLGPYNEQFF.

This chain links TRBV5-6 with TRBJ2-7; 8 bases map to TRBD2. Germline CDR1 reads SGHDT; CDR2 reads YYEEEE. There are 16 residues in the CDR3. Trimming took 3 bases from V and 0 from J; bases not matched to a gene: 8. The CDR3 sequence: CASSYIAGPSSYEQYF. The DNA of the CDR3 is TGTGCCAGCAGCTACATAGCGGGACCTTCCTCCTACGAGCAGTACTTC.

Written as DNA, the CDR3 is TGCAGTGCTAGATCTTCCCAGGGGGCCGTATTTTCCGAGCAGTACTTC. It is translated as CSARSSQGAVFSEQYF. The genes are TRBV20-1 and TRBJ2-7; 8 bases are a match to TRBD1. Germline lookup yields CDR1 DFQATT and CDR2 SNEGSKA (reference sequence). V was pared by 2 bases and J by 6 bases, with 15 bases of the junction left unmatched. This CDR3 contains 16 residues.

The J gene is TRBJ2-1, the V gene TRBV5-1; 9 nucleotides line up with TRBD2. The CDR3 sequence is 16 residues long. The J segment lost 8 bases and the V segment lost 0 bases, leaving 9 bases of the junction unmatched. CDR1 SGHRS and CDR2 YFSETQ come from the germline V gene. CDR3 DNA: TGCGCCAGCAGCTTGGCCATGGCTAGCGGGGCTGATGAGCAGTTCTTC. It yields the protein CASSLAMASGADEQFF.

A few counts support this clonotype. CDR3 sequence reads: CATSDLDGTKLFF. The CDR3 region has the DNA TGTGCCACCAGTGATTTGGATGGGACTAAGTTGTTTTTT. This sequence joins TRBV24-1 and TRBJ1-4; D perhaps matches TRBD1 (5 bases). Trimming removed 0 bases from V and 15 bases from J, with 13 bases in between. The germline CDR1 and CDR2 sequences are KGHDR and SFDVKD. This CDR3 is built from 13 residues.

In this sample, this clonotype turned up a few times. V is TRBV5-1 and J is TRBJ2-1; a weak D match, TRBD1 (5 bases). The germline CDR1 and CDR2 sequences are SGHRS and YFSETQ. The V gene lost 0 bases and the J gene lost 8 bases, with 12 bases spanning the gap. This CDR3 spans 14 amino acids. The CDR3 protein is CASSLVGDPYEQFF. DNA of the CDR3: TGCGCCAGCAGCTTGGTAGGGGATCCCTATGAGCAGTTCTTC. The entire variable domain, with the rest obtained from reference TRBV5-1 and TRBJ2-1, is as follows: KAGVTQTPRYLIKTRGQQVTLSCSPISGHRSVSWYQQTPGQGLQFLFEYFSETQRNKGNFPGRFSGRQFSNSRSEMNVSTLELGDSALYLCASSLVGDPYEQFFGPGTRLTVL.

This clonotype has more than one count but fewer than ten. This chain links TRBV6-2 or TRBV6-3 with TRBJ2-5; D is undetermined. The CDR3 spans 13 residues. CDR1 and CDR2 from the germline V gene are MNHEY and SVGEGT. V gave up 4 bases and J gave up 5 bases, with 11 bases separating them. The DNA of the CDR3 is TGTGCCAGCAGTTTCCCACCGCAGGAGACCCAGTACTTC. This codes for CASSFPPQETQYF.